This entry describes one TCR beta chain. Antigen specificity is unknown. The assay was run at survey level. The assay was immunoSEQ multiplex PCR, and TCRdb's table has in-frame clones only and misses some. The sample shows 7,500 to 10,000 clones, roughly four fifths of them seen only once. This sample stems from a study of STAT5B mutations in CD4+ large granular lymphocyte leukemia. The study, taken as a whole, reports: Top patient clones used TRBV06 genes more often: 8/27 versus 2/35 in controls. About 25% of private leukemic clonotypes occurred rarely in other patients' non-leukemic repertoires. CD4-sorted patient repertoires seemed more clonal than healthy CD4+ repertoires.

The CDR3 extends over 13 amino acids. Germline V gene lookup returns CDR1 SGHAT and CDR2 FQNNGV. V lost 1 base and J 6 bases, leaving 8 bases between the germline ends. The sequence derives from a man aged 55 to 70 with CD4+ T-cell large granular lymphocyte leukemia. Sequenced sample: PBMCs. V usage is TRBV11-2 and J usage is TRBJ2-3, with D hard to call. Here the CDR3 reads CASSLAERDTQYF. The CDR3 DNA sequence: TGTGCCAGCAGCTTAGCGGAGAGGGATACGCAGTATTTT.